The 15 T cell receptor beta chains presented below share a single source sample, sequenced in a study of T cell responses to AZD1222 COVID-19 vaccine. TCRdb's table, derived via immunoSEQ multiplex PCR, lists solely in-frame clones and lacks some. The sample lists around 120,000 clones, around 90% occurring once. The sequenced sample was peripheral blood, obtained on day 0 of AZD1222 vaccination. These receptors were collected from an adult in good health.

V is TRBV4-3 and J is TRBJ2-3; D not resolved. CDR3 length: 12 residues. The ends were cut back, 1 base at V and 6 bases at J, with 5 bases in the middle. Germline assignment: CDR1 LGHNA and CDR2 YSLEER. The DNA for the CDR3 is TGCGCCAGCAGCCAAGGTGGGGATACGCAGTATTTT. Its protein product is CASSQGGDTQYF.

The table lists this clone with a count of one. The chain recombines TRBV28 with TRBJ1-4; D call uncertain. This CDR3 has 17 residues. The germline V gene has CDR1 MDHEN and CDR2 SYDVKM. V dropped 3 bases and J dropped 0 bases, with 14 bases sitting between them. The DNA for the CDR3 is TGTGCCAGCAGTTTCCATTCTAAAAGGGCAACTAATGAAAAACTGTTTTTT. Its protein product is CASSFHSKRATNEKLFF.

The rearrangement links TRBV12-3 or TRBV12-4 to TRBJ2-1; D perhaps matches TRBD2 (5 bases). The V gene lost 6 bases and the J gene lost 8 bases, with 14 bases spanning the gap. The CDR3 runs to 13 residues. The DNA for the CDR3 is TGTGCCAGCAGCTTGACACCTAGCTATGAGCAGTTCTTC. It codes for CASSLTPSYEQFF.

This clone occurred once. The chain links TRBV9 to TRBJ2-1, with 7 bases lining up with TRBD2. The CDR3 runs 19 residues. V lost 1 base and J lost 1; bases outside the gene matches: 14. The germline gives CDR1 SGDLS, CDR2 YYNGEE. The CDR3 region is CASSVSGVGGIRSYNEQFF. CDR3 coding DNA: TGTGCCAGCAGCGTAAGCGGGGTGGGCGGGATAAGGTCCTACAATGAGCAGTTCTTC.

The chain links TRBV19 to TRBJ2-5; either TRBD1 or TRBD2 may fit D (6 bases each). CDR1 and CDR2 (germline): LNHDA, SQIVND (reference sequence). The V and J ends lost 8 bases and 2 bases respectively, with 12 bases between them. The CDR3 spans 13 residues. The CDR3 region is CASSTGTQETQYF. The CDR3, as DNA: TGTGCCAGTTCTACAGGGACTCAAGAGACCCAGTACTTC.

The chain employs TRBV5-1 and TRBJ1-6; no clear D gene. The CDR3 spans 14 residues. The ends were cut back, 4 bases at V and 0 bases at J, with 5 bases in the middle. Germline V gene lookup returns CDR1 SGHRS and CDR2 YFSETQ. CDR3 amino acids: CASSQSSYNSPLHF. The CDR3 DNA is TGCGCCAGCAGCCAAAGCTCCTATAATTCACCCCTCCACTTT.

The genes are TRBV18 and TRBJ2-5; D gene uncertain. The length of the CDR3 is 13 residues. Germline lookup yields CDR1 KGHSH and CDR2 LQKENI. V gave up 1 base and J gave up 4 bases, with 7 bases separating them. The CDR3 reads CASSPLGSETQYF. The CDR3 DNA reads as TGTGCCAGCTCACCACTCGGATCAGAGACCCAGTACTTC.

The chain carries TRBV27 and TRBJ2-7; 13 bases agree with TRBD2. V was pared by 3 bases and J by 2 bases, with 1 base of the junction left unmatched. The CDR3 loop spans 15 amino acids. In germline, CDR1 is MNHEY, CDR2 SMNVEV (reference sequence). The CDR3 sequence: CASSLGTSGAYEQYF. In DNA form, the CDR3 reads TGTGCCAGCAGTTTGGGGACTAGCGGGGCCTACGAGCAGTACTTC.

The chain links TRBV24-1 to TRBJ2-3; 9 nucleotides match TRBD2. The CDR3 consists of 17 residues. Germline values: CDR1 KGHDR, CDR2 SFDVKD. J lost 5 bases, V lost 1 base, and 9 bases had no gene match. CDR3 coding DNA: TGTGCCACCAGTGATTTTCGCGGCGGGAGGGAGGGAGATACGCAGTATTTT. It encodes CATSDFRGGREGDTQYF.

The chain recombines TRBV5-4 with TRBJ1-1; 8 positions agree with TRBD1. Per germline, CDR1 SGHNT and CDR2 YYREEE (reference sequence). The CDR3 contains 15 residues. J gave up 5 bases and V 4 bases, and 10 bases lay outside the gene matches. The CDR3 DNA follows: TGTGCCAGCAGCGAAGAGACAGGGGCGAGGACTGAAGCTTTCTTT. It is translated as CASSEETGARTEAFF.

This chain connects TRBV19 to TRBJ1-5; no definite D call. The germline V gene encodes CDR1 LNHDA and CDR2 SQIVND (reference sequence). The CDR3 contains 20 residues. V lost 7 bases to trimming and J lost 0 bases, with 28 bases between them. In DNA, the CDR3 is TGTGCCAGTATTGGAGTCTCGGGTGTTCAGGTCCCCTATAGCAATCAGCCCCAGCATTTT. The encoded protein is CASIGVSGVQVPYSNQPQHF.

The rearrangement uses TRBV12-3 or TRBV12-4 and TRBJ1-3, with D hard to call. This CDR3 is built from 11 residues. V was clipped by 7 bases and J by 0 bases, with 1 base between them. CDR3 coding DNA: TGTGCCAGCAACTCTGGAAACACCATATATTTT. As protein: CASNSGNTIYF.

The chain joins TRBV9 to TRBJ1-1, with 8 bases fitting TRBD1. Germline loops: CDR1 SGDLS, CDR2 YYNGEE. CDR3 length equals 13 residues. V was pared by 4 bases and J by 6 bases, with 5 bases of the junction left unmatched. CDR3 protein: CASSPRTGPEAFF. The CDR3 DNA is TGTGCCAGCAGCCCCCGGACAGGGCCTGAAGCTTTCTTT. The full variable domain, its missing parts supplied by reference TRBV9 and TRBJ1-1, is DSGVTQTPKHLITATGQRVTLRCSPRSGDLSVYWYQQSLDQGLQFLIQYYNGEERAKGNILERFSAQQFPDLHSELNLSSLELGDSALYFCASSPRTGPEAFFGQGTRLTVV.

CDR3 residues: CASSQYTGLSNGYTF. Here the CDR3 DNA reads TGTGCCAGCAGCCAGTATACAGGGCTCAGTAATGGCTACACCTTC. The rearrangement joins TRBV6-6 to TRBJ1-2; possibly TRBD1 for D (6 bases). This CDR3 comprises 15 residues. V lost 6 bases and J lost 6, with 20 bases in between. CDR1 and CDR2 from the germline V gene are MNHNY and SVGAGI (reference sequence).

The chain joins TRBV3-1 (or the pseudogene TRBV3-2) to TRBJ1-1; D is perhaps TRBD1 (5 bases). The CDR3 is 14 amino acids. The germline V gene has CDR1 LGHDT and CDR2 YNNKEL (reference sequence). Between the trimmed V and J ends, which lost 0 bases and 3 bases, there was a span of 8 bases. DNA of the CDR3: TGTGCCAGCAGCCAAGACCGGGGGTACACTGAAGCTTTCTTT. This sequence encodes CASSQDRGYTEAFF.